These 22 T cell receptor beta chains share one sample of origin, sequenced in a study of blood T cell repertoires in COVID-19. Generated by immunoSEQ multiplex PCR, the TCRdb table keeps only in-frame clones and is missing some. Of about 180,000 clones in the sample, about 72% are singletons; the top ten hold roughly 17%. The specimen was PBMCs or T cells enriched from blood (not recorded which). These receptor sequences come from a woman in her fifties or sixties who had recovered from COVID-19.

CDR3 loop: CASSRLTGNGELFF. The CDR3 DNA reads as TGCGCCAGCAGCCGTCTTACAGGGAACGGGGAGCTGTTTTTT. The rearrangement joins TRBV5-1 to TRBJ2-2; D is possibly TRBD1 (6 bases). Trimming left V 4 bases short and J 7 bases short, with 14 bases between. CDR1 is SGHRS and CDR2 is YFSETQ in the germline V gene. The length of the CDR3 is 14 residues.

This clone was recorded only once. CDR3 DNA sequence: TGCGCCAGCAGCCAAGGGGTAGGGGGTCCGGACTATGGCTACACCTTC. Protein: CASSQGVGGPDYGYTF. This chain connects TRBV4-1 to TRBJ1-2; D perhaps matches TRBD1 (6 bases). Deletions cut 1 base from V and 3 bases from J, with 15 bases between. The CDR3 totals 16 residues. The germline CDR1 and CDR2 sequences are MGHRA and YSYEKL.

This clone was observed a single time. This sample also contains other DNA sequences that code for the same CDR3. The chain is built from TRBV5-1 and TRBJ2-5; D gene ambiguous. The V gene's germline CDR1 is SGHRS and CDR2 YFSETQ. Trimming left V 0 bases short and J 1 base short, with 7 bases between. This CDR3 has 14 residues. CDR3 DNA sequence: TGCGCCAGCAGCTTGGGTGGCAGCCAAGAGACCCAGTACTTC. Residues: CASSLGGSQETQYF.

The V gene is TRBV4-1, the J gene TRBJ2-7; 11 bases are shared with TRBD2. This CDR3 contains 18 residues. Germline V gives CDR1 MGHRA, CDR2 YSYEKL. V trimming: 0 bases; J trimming: 1 base; junction bases outside the gene matches: 8. The CDR3 sequence: CASSQDGSGLAASYEQYF. CDR3 DNA: TGCGCCAGCAGCCAAGATGGTTCGGGACTAGCGGCTTCCTACGAGCAGTACTTC.

This chain links TRBV2 with TRBJ1-1; D is uncertain. This CDR3 has 13 amino acids. V was cut by 6 bases and J by 6 bases, with 14 bases left in between. Per germline, CDR1 SNHLY and CDR2 FYNNEI. CDR3 sequence: CASRGRGLSEAFF. The CDR3 nucleotides read TGTGCCAGCAGGGGTAGAGGGTTGTCTGAAGCTTTCTTT.

The V and J genes are TRBV15 and TRBJ1-1; no clear D. From germline, CDR1 is LNHNV and CDR2 YYDKDF (reference sequence). The CDR3 extends over 15 amino acids. With 4 bases removed from V and 1 base from J, the gap between germline ends came to 13 bases. The CDR3 DNA is TGTGCCACCAGCACTAAACAGAACCGGAACACTGAAGCTTTCTTT. This gives the protein CATSTKQNRNTEAFF.

The chain links TRBV14 to TRBJ2-3; 7 bases map to TRBD1. Germline loops: CDR1 SGHDN, CDR2 FVKESK. The CDR3 totals 19 residues. V lost 1 base, J lost 1 base, and 14 bases stayed unmatched. Here the CDR3 reads CASSQGGYAAGGGTDTQYF. CDR3 sequence (DNA): TGTGCCAGCAGCCAAGGAGGGTACGCGGCAGGGGGAGGCACAGATACGCAGTATTTT. Filled out from reference TRBV14 and TRBJ2-3, the complete variable domain reads EAGVTQFPSHSVIEKGQTVTLRCDPISGHDNLYWYRRVMGKEIKFLLHFVKESKQDESGMPNNRFLAERTGGTYSTLKVQPAELEDSGVYFCASSQGGYAAGGGTDTQYFGPGTRLTVL.

This clone was recorded a few times. The V call is TRBV18, the J call TRBJ1-3; 7 bases line up with TRBD1. There are 15 residues in the CDR3. V trimming: 5 bases; J trimming: 3 bases; junction bases outside the gene matches: 7. The germline gives CDR1 KGHSH, CDR2 LQKENI. This CDR3 is CASSSGTVHGNTIYF. As DNA, the CDR3 is TGTGCCAGCTCATCCGGGACAGTCCATGGAAACACCATATATTTT.

This clone was recorded only once. CDR3 DNA: TGTGCCAGCAGCCTGCGGACAGGGGCAGTGGATTCACCCCTCCACTTT. As protein: CASSLRTGAVDSPLHF. The gene calls are TRBV3-1 (or the pseudogene TRBV3-2) and TRBJ1-6; 9 nucleotides align to TRBD1. V shed 4 bases, J shed 8 bases, and the junction held 9 bases outside the gene matches. The CDR3 length is 16 residues. From germline, CDR1 is LGHDT and CDR2 YNNKEL (reference sequence).

This clone was counted only a few times. V gene TRBV29-1 combines with J gene TRBJ2-7; 9 bases are a match to TRBD2. Germline V lookup: CDR1 SQVTM, CDR2 ANQGSEA. V shed 4 bases and J 0 bases; nucleotides not matched to a gene: 4. The CDR3 is 14 residues long. CDR3 DNA sequence: TGCAGCGTTGTGAAGACTAGCGGCTCCTACGAGCAGTACTTC. This gives the protein CSVVKTSGSYEQYF.

This chain connects TRBV15 to TRBJ1-5; TRBD1 matches at 7 bases. The CDR3 totals 15 residues. Looked up from germline, CDR1 is LNHNV and CDR2 is YYDKDF (reference sequence). The ends lost 5 bases at V and 4 bases at J; junction bases unmatched: 8. The CDR3 DNA reads TGTGCCACCAGCGAGGACCGACAGGGTAATCAGCCCCAGCATTTT. This gives the protein CATSEDRQGNQPQHF.

The V gene is TRBV11-2, the J gene TRBJ2-3; 12 bases align to TRBD2. V trimming: 1 base; J trimming: 5 bases; junction bases outside the gene matches: 1. The CDR3 loop spans 15 amino acids. CDR1 and CDR2 from the germline V gene are SGHAT and FQNNGV. CDR3 DNA: TGTGCCAGCAGCTTAGGACTAGCGGGGGTAGATACGCAGTATTTT. It is translated as CASSLGLAGVDTQYF. The full variable domain, its missing parts supplied by reference TRBV11-2 and TRBJ2-3, is EAGVAQSPRYKIIEKRQSVAFWCNPISGHATLYWYQQILGQGPKLLIQFQNNGVVDDSQLPKDRFSAERLKGVDSTLKIQPAKLEDSAVYLCASSLGLAGVDTQYFGPGTRLTVL.

The chain carries TRBV11-2 and TRBJ2-7, with a weak D call TRBD2 (6 bases). Trimming removed 1 base at V and 0 bases at J, with 16 bases between. Germline V gives CDR1 SGHAT, CDR2 FQNNGV. The CDR3 is made up of 17 amino acids. The CDR3 here is CASSLVSGSVNSYEQYF. The CDR3 DNA reads as TGTGCCAGCAGCTTAGTCAGCGGGTCGGTGAACTCCTACGAGCAGTACTTC.

The chain employs TRBV28 and TRBJ1-2; D uncertain. The germline V and J ends were trimmed by 5 bases and 2 bases, with 9 bases remaining between them. The CDR3 runs 13 residues. Germline V gene sequence: CDR1 MDHEN, CDR2 SYDVKM. The CDR3 loop reads CASSPSPNYGYTF. CDR3 DNA: TGTGCCAGCAGTCCCTCCCCCAACTATGGCTACACCTTC.

This clone was seen a handful of times. The chain joins TRBV28 to TRBJ1-6; weak D call: TRBD1 (6 bases). CDR3 size: 14 residues. In germline, CDR1 is MDHEN, CDR2 SYDVKM. V lost 6 bases, J lost 10 bases, and 16 bases lay in between. The chain's CDR3 is CASSTQGFGSPLHF. The CDR3 coding sequence is TGTGCCAGCAGCACACAGGGATTTGGCTCACCCCTCCACTTT.

This clone was observed a handful of times. V usage is TRBV3-1 (or the pseudogene TRBV3-2) and J usage is TRBJ1-1; no clear D gene. Germline loops: CDR1 LGHDT, CDR2 YNNKEL (reference sequence). V lost 5 bases and J 9 bases, leaving 16 bases between the germline ends. The CDR3 loop spans 13 amino acids. The CDR3 bases are TGTGCCAGCAGCTGGATAACTGGAGAACAAGCTTTCTTT. Amino acid sequence: CASSWITGEQAFF.

The gene calls are TRBV18 and TRBJ1-1; D possibly corresponds to TRBD1 (5 bases). The CDR3 has 16 residues. Trimming stripped 0 bases from V and 2 bases from J, with 13 bases between. Germline V gives CDR1 KGHSH, CDR2 LQKENI. DNA of the CDR3: TGTGCCAGCTCACCACCGGCGGGGGGGATAAACACTGAAGCTTTCTTT. This translates into CASSPPAGGINTEAFF. The full variable domain, with the rest looked up from reference TRBV18 and TRBJ1-1, is NAGVMQNPRHLVRRRGQEARLRCSPMKGHSHVYWYRQLPEEGLKFMVYLQKENIIDESGMPKERFSAEFPKEGPSILRIQQVVRGDSAAYFCASSPPAGGINTEAFFGQGTRLTVV.

The J gene is TRBJ1-2, the V gene TRBV12-3 or TRBV12-4, with a tentative D call TRBD1 (6 bases). The length of the CDR3 is 13 residues. V dropped 5 bases and J dropped 2 bases, with 9 bases sitting between them. The CDR3 sequence is CASSRQGNYGYTF. The CDR3 nucleotides read TGTGCCAGCAGTCGTCAGGGGAACTATGGCTACACCTTC.

The rearrangement links TRBV5-1 to TRBJ2-1; a possible D gene is TRBD1 (6 bases). The CDR3 covers 15 residues. The V end was cut by 0 bases, the J end by 0 bases, with 7 bases between. Germline V gene data show CDR1 as SGHRS and CDR2 as YFSETQ. The CDR3 DNA is TGCGCCAGCAGCTTGGGGACAGACTCCTACAATGAGCAGTTCTTC. Encoded protein: CASSLGTDSYNEQFF.

The V and J genes are TRBV9 and TRBJ2-1; 7 bases are a match to TRBD2. The germline gives CDR1 SGDLS, CDR2 YYNGEE. J gave up 9 bases and V 0 bases, and 6 bases lay outside the gene matches. The CDR3 runs to 14 residues. The CDR3 bases are TGTGCCAGCAGCGTAGCCCGGGAGGAGGGTGAGCAGTTCTTC. Translating it yields CASSVAREEGEQFF.

The V gene is TRBV13, the J gene TRBJ2-7; TRBD1 matches 10 bases. Germline CDR1 and CDR2: PRHDT and FYEKMQ (reference sequence). Trimming at V came to 2 bases and at J to 2 bases, leaving 9 bases not matched to a gene. This CDR3 contains 17 residues. The CDR3 coding sequence is TGTGCCAGCAGCTTAACGGTGACAGGGGGCTTACCCTACGAGCAGTACTTC. Its protein is CASSLTVTGGLPYEQYF.

The chain uses TRBV15 and TRBJ2-1; a possible D gene is TRBD2 (5 bases). V lost 0 bases, J lost 6 bases, and 12 bases lay in between. There are 15 residues in the CDR3. CDR1 and CDR2 (germline): LNHNV, YYDKDF (reference sequence). Here the CDR3 reads CATSRDWEGSNEQFF. CDR3 coding DNA: TGTGCCACCAGCAGAGACTGGGAAGGGAGCAATGAGCAGTTCTTC.